The subject of this entry is one T cell receptor beta chain. Its specificity is unknown. The sample belongs to a study of T cell responses to AZD1222 COVID-19 vaccine. General study points: Of spike-specific TCRs, nearly half reportedly target regions left unmutated in variants. Most donors were white British and more were female, and clonal diversity was possibly underestimated.

The CDR3 consists of 14 residues. Germline V gene data show CDR1 as SGHDT and CDR2 as YYEEEE. The V end lost 5 bases, the J end lost 1 base, and 12 bases lay between the germline ends. The table came from immunoSEQ multiplex PCR; TCRdb's copy has only in-frame clones and leaves some out. The repertoire holds about 120,000 clones, 80% to 95% seen once, with 1.1% in the top ten. Sequenced material: peripheral blood, taken on day 0 of AZD1222 vaccination. This TCR came from an adult in good health. The chain uses TRBV5-6 and TRBJ1-2, with D uncertain. This CDR3 is CASRLKQLNYGYTF. DNA of the CDR3: TGTGCCAGCAGGCTGAAACAGCTTAACTATGGCTACACCTTC.